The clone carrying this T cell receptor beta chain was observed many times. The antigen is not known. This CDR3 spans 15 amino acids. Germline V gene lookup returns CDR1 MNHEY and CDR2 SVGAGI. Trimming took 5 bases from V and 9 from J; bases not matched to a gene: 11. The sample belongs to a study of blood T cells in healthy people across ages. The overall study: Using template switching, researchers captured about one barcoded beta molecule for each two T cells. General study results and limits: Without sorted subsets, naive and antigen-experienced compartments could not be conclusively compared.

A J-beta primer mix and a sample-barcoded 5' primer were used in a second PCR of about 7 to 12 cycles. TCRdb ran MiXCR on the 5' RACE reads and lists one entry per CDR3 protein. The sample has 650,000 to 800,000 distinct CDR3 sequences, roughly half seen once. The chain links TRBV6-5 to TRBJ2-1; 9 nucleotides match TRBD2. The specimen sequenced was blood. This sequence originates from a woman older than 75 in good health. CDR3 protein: CASSTRGGRAFEQFF. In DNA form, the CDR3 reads TGTGCCAGCAGTACACGGGGCGGGAGGGCCTTTGAGCAGTTCTTC.